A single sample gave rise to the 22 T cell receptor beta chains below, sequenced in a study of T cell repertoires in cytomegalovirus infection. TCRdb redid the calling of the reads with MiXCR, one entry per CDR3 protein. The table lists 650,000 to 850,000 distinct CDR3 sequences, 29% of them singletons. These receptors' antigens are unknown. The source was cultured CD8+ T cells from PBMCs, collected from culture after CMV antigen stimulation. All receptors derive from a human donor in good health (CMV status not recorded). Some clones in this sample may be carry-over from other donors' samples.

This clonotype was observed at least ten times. The CDR3 coding sequence is TGTGCCAGCAGCTTAGGTCCGGAGGGAGAGACCCAGTACTTC. Translated, it gives CASSLGPEGETQYF. This sequence joins TRBV7-9 and TRBJ2-5; D may be TRBD2 (6 bases). V lost 1 base and J lost 4, with 10 bases in between. CDR3 length: 14 residues. Germline values: CDR1 SEHNR, CDR2 FQNEAQ (reference sequence).

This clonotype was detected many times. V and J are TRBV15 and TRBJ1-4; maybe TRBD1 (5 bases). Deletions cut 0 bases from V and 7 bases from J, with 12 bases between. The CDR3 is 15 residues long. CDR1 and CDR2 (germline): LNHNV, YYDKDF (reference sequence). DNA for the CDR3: TGTGCCACCAGCAGAGAGTCCTGGGGCGGTGAAAAACTGTTTTTT. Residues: CATSRESWGGEKLFF.

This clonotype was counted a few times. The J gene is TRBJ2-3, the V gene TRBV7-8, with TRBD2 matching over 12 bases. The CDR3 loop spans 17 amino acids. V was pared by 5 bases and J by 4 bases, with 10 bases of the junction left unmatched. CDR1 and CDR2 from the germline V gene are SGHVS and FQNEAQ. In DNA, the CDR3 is TGTGCCAGCAGCGGTTTAGAGACTAGCGGGGGCCCAGATACGCAGTATTTT. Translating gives CASSGLETSGGPDTQYF.

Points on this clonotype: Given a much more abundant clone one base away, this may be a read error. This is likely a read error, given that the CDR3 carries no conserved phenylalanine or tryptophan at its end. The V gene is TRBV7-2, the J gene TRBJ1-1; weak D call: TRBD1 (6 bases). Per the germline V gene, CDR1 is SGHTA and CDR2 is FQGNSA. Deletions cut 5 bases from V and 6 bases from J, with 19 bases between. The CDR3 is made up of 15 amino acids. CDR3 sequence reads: CASSVDQGKEAEAFY. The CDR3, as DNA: TGTGCCAGCAGCGTAGACCAGGGGAAGGAGGCTGAAGCTTTCTAT.

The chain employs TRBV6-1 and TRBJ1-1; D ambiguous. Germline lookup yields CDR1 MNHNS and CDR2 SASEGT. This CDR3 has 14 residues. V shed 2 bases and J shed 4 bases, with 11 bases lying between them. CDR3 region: CASSERGSLTEAFF. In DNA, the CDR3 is TGTGCCAGCAGTGAACGAGGGTCGCTCACTGAAGCTTTCTTT.

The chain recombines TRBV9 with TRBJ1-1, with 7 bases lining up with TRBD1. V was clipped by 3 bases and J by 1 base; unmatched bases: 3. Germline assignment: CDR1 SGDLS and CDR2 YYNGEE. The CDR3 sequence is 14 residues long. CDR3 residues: CASSARDRNTEAFF. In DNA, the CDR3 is TGTGCCAGCAGCGCGAGGGACAGGAACACTGAAGCTTTCTTT.

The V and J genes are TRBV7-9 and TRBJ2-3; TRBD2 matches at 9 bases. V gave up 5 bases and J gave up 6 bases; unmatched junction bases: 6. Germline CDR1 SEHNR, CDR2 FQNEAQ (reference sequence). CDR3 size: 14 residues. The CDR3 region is CASSERGARDTQYF. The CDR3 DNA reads TGTGCCAGCAGCGAGCGGGGGGCCCGGGATACGCAGTATTTT.

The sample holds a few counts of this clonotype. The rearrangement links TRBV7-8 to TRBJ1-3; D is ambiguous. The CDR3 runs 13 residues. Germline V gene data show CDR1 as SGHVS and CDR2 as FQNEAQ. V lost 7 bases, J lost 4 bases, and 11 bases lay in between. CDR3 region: CASKRADGNTIYF. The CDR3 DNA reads TGTGCCAGCAAGCGGGCTGACGGAAACACCATATATTTT.

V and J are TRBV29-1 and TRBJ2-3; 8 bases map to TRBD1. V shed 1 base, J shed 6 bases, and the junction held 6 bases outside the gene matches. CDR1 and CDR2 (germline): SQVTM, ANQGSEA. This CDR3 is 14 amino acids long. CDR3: CSVEGQGLADTQYF. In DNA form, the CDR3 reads TGCAGCGTTGAAGGACAGGGGTTGGCGGATACGCAGTATTTT.

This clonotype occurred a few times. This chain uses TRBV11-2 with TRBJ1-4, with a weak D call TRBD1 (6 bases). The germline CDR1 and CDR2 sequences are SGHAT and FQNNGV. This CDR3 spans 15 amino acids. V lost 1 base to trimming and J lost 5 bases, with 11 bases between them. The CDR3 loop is CASSLGGGHNEKLFF. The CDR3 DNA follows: TGTGCCAGCAGCTTAGGCGGGGGACACAATGAAAAACTGTTTTTT.

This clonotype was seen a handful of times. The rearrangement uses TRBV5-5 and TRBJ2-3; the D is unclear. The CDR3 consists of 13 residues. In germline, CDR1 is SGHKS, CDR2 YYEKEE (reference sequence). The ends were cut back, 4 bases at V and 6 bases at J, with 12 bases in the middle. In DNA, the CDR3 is TGTGCCAGCAGCGACCCGACCCAGGATACGCAGTATTTT. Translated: CASSDPTQDTQYF.

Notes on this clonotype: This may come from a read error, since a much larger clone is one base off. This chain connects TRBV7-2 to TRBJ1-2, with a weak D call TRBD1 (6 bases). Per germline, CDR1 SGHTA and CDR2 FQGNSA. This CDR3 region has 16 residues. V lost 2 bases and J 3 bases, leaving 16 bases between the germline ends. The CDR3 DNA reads TGTGCCAGCAGCTTACTGGGGGGACACATTTACTATGGCTACACCTTC. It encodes CASSLLGGHIYYGYTF.

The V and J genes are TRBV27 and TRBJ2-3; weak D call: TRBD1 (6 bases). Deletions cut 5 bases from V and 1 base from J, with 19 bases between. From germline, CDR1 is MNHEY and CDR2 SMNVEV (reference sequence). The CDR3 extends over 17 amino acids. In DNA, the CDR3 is TGTGCCAGCAGTCCCCTTCCGCTGGGGGCTCGCACAGATACGCAGTATTTT. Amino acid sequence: CASSPLPLGARTDTQYF.

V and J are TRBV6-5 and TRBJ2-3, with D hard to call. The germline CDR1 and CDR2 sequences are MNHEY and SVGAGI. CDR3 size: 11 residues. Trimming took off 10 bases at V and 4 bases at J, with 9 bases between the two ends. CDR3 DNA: TGTGCCACCCGAGGCCCAGATACGCAGTATTTT. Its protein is CATRGPDTQYF.

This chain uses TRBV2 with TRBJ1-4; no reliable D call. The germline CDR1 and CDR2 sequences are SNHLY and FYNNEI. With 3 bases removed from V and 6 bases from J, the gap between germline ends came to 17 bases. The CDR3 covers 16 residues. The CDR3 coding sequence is TGTGCCAGCAGTGAGGAGGGCGCGGTATACGATGAAAAACTGTTTTTT. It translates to CASSEEGAVYDEKLFF.

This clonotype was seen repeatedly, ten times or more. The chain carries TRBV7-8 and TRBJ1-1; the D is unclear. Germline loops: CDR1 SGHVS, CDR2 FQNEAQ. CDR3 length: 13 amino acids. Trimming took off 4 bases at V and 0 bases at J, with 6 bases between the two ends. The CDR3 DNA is TGTGCCAGCAGCTGGTCCTTGAACACTGAAGCTTTCTTT. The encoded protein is CASSWSLNTEAFF.

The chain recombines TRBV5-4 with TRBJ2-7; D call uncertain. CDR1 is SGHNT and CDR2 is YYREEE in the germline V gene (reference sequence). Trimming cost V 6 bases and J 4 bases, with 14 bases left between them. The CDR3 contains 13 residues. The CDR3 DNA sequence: TGTGCCAGCAACCCCGTTGATACATACGAGCAGTACTTC. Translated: CASNPVDTYEQYF.

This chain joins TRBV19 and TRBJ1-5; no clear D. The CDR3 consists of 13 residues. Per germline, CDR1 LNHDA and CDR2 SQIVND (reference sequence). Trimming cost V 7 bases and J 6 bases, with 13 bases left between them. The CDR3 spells CASNTHLGQPQHF. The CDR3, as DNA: TGTGCCAGTAATACCCATCTAGGTCAGCCCCAGCATTTT.

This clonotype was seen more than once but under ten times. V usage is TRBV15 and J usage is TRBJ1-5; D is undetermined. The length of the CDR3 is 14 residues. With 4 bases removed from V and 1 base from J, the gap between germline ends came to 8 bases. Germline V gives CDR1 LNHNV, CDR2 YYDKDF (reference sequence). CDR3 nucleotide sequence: TGTGCCACCAGCACTCGCTCAAGCAATCAGCCCCAGCATTTT. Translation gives CATSTRSSNQPQHF.

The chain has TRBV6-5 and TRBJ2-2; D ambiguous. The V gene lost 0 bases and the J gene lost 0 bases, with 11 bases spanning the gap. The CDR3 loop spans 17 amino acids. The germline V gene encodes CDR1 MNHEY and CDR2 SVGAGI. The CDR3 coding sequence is TGTGCCAGCAGTTACTCGGGCCTTATAACGAACACCGGGGAGCTGTTTTTT. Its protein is CASSYSGLITNTGELFF.

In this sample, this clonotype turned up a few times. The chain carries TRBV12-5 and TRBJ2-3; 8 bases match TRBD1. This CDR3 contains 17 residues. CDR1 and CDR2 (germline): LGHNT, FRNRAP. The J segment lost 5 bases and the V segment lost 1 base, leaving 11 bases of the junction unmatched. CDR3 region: CASGLDTQGAFEDTQYF. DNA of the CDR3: TGTGCTAGTGGTTTGGACACCCAGGGGGCTTTCGAAGATACGCAGTATTTT.

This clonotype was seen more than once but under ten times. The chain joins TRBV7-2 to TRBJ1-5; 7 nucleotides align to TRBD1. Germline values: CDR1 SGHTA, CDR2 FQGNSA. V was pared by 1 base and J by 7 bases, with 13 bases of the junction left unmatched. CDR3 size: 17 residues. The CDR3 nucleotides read TGTGCCAGCAGCTTAGACGGCGAGACAGGGTGGGGACAGCCCCAGCATTTT. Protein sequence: CASSLDGETGWGQPQHF.